Listed here are 18 T cell receptor beta chains from one sample, sequenced in a study of cytomegalovirus exposure and HLA in healthy donors. Use of 60 Vbeta and 13 Jbeta primers characterized the PCR. Sequencing used immunoSEQ multiplex PCR; TCRdb keeps in-frame clones, though not all of them. The sample yields roughly 130,000 clones, roughly 85% seen once. The sequenced material came from PBMCs. Receptors originate from a boy aged 5 to 17 in good health and CMV-seronegative.

The genes are TRBV18 and TRBJ2-1, with D maybe TRBD1 (6 bases). The CDR3 spans 15 residues. The V end was cut by 6 bases, the J end by 2 bases, with 14 bases between. The germline gives CDR1 KGHSH, CDR2 LQKENI. The DNA for the CDR3 is TGTGCCAGCTCGACTAACACAGGGACCTACAATGAGCAGTTCTTC. Its protein product is CASSTNTGTYNEQFF.

This sequence joins TRBV4-3 and TRBJ1-4; 9 bases map to TRBD1. From germline, CDR1 is LGHNA and CDR2 YSLEER. CDR3 size: 15 residues. The J segment lost 5 bases and the V segment lost 4 bases, leaving 5 bases of the junction unmatched. The CDR3 sequence: CASSPTGGQNEKLFF. DNA for the CDR3: TGCGCCAGCAGCCCGACAGGGGGTCAAAATGAAAAACTGTTTTTT.

This sequence joins TRBV19 and TRBJ2-1; 7 bases line up with TRBD2. Germline V gene data show CDR1 as LNHDA and CDR2 as SQIVND (reference sequence). J lost 8 bases, V lost 5 bases, and 15 bases had no gene match. This CDR3 comprises 16 residues. The CDR3 nucleotides read TGTGCCAGTAGTGCCCGCACTCCCGGGAGGCCCTATGAGCAGTTCTTC. Protein: CASSARTPGRPYEQFF.

This sequence joins TRBV4-2 and TRBJ2-1, with 8 bases aligning to TRBD2. V gave up 2 bases and J gave up 7 bases; unmatched junction bases: 7. Germline CDR1 reads LGHNA; CDR2 reads YNFKEQ. The CDR3 loop spans 15 amino acids. The CDR3: CASSQSLPGGNEQFF. For the CDR3, the DNA is TGTGCCAGCAGCCAAAGTCTCCCGGGGGGGAATGAGCAGTTCTTC.

The chain's CDR3 is CASSPRGTRRDTQYF. CDR3 DNA: TGTGCCAGCAGTCCCCGGGGGACTAGAAGGGATACGCAGTATTTT. The gene calls are TRBV5-6 and TRBJ2-3, with 8 nucleotides matching TRBD2. Germline V gives CDR1 SGHDT, CDR2 YYEEEE. Trimming cost V 5 bases and J 6 bases; bases outside gene matches: 11. This CDR3 comprises 15 residues.

This chain connects TRBV12-5 to TRBJ2-6; D gene uncertain. The V gene's germline CDR1 is LGHNT and CDR2 FRNRAP. V was clipped by 5 bases and J by 0 bases, with 14 bases between them. The CDR3 spans 17 residues. In DNA form, the CDR3 reads TGTGCTAGTGGTCCTCGACGGGTCGACTCTGGGGCCAACGTCCTGACTTTC. It is translated as CASGPRRVDSGANVLTF.

CDR3 region: CASSQDRGFYEQYF. As DNA, the CDR3 is TGCGCCAGCAGCCAAGATCGGGGGTTCTACGAGCAGTACTTC. The V call is TRBV4-3, the J call TRBJ2-7; possibly TRBD2 for D (6 bases). V was shortened by 0 bases and J by 3 bases, with 9 bases between the two germline ends. The germline V gene has CDR1 LGHNA and CDR2 YSLEER. The CDR3 sequence is 14 residues long.

CDR3 protein: CASSRSGDGTQYF. In nucleotides, the CDR3 is TGTGCCAGCAGTAGGTCGGGAGACGGGACCCAGTACTTC. The chain joins TRBV27 to TRBJ2-5, with a weak D call TRBD2 (6 bases). The germline V gene encodes CDR1 MNHEY and CDR2 SMNVEV (reference sequence). The ends were cut back, 5 bases at V and 7 bases at J, with 14 bases in the middle. CDR3 size: 13 residues.

The rearrangement links TRBV29-1 to TRBJ2-7, with unresolved D. V was clipped by 6 bases and J by 3 bases, with 9 bases between them. The CDR3 is 11 amino acids. Germline V gene sequence: CDR1 SQVTM, CDR2 ANQGSEA. CDR3 sequence: CSVADFYEQYF. The CDR3 DNA reads TGCAGCGTCGCAGACTTCTACGAGCAGTACTTC.

The V call is TRBV7-2, the J call TRBJ2-7; D remains unclear. There are 16 residues in the CDR3. Per the germline V gene, CDR1 is SGHTA and CDR2 is FQGNSA. The V and J ends lost 5 bases and 0 bases respectively, with 17 bases between them. Here the CDR3 reads CASSPYIDRGSYEQYF. The CDR3 bases are TGTGCCAGCAGCCCTTATATAGATCGTGGCTCCTACGAGCAGTACTTC. Drawing the rest from reference TRBV7-2 and TRBJ2-7, the complete variable domain is GAGVSQSPSNKVTEKGKDVELRCDPISGHTALYWYRQSLGQGLEFLIYFQGNSAPDKSGLPSDRFSAERTGGSVSTLTIQRTQQEDSAVYLCASSPYIDRGSYEQYFGPGTRLTVT.

This chain uses TRBV15 with TRBJ1-5, with D unclear. The germline V gene has CDR1 LNHNV and CDR2 YYDKDF (reference sequence). This CDR3 comprises 18 residues. The V gene lost 0 bases and the J gene lost 0 bases, with 15 bases spanning the gap. CDR3: CATSREKEASNSNQPQHF. CDR3 nucleotide sequence: TGTGCCACCAGCAGAGAAAAAGAGGCCTCAAATAGCAATCAGCCCCAGCATTTT.

The chain links TRBV6-1 to TRBJ1-5; possible D gene TRBD1, 5 bases. V lost 6 bases and J lost 2, with 8 bases in between. The CDR3 consists of 13 residues. Looked up from germline, CDR1 is MNHNS and CDR2 is SASEGT. The CDR3 DNA is TGTGCCAGCAGGCAGGGTGGCAATCAGCCCCAGCATTTT. Protein product: CASRQGGNQPQHF.

This chain links TRBV27 with TRBJ1-4; TRBD1 is a possible D gene (5 bases). The CDR3 spans 16 residues. The V end lost 3 bases, the J end lost 6 bases, and 17 bases lay between the germline ends. The V gene's germline CDR1 is MNHEY and CDR2 SMNVEV (reference sequence). The CDR3 reads CASSLSNAGYDEKLFF. In nucleotides, the CDR3 is TGTGCCAGCAGTTTGTCTAACGCAGGGTATGATGAAAAACTGTTTTTT.

The J gene is TRBJ2-7, the V gene TRBV13; 8 bases are shared with TRBD1. J was trimmed by 3 bases and V by 5 bases; bases with no gene match: 9. Per germline, CDR1 PRHDT and CDR2 FYEKMQ (reference sequence). The CDR3 sequence is 15 residues long. The CDR3 loop is CASSPPGGQGYEQYF. As DNA, the CDR3 is TGTGCCAGCAGCCCCCCCGGAGGACAGGGCTACGAGCAGTACTTC.

This chain uses TRBV2 with TRBJ1-1; perhaps TRBD1 as D (5 bases). The CDR3 has 16 amino acids. V was shortened by 1 base and J by 2 bases, with 14 bases between the two germline ends. Germline lookup yields CDR1 SNHLY and CDR2 FYNNEI. The CDR3 loop reads CASSEEGGEGNTEAFF. As DNA, the CDR3 is TGTGCCAGCAGTGAAGAAGGAGGGGAGGGAAACACTGAAGCTTTCTTT.

The gene calls are TRBV9 and TRBJ1-3; D unclear. In germline, CDR1 is SGDLS, CDR2 YYNGEE. The CDR3 loop spans 13 amino acids. Trimming removed 0 bases at V and 4 bases at J, with 5 bases between. The CDR3 bases are TGTGCCAGCAGCGTAGTAGAGGGAAACACCATATATTTT. Translating it yields CASSVVEGNTIYF.

This clone was detected only a few times. The chain employs TRBV5-1 and TRBJ2-7; unclear D gene. Looked up from germline, CDR1 is SGHRS and CDR2 is YFSETQ. Between the trimmed V and J ends, which lost 4 bases and 4 bases, there was a span of 18 bases. The CDR3 has 15 residues. The CDR3 DNA sequence: TGCGCCAGCAGCGTTTCCCTGAGCGTTTTGTACGAGCAGTACTTC. This encodes CASSVSLSVLYEQYF.

This clone was found once. CDR3 residues: CASSSSLLAVSTDTQYF. The CDR3 nucleotides read TGTGCCAGCAGCTCGTCCTTACTAGCGGTGAGCACAGATACGCAGTATTTT. The rearrangement uses TRBV7-9 and TRBJ2-3; 8 nucleotides line up with TRBD2. Germline trimming cut 4 bases from V and 0 bases from J; bases unmatched to any gene: 9. There are 17 residues in the CDR3. CDR1 SEHNR and CDR2 FQNEAQ come from the germline V gene (reference sequence). Based on the CDR3 plus reference TRBV7-9 and TRBJ2-3, the full variable domain is DTGVSQNPRHKITKRGQNVTFRCDPISEHNRLYWYRQTLGQGPEFLTYFQNEAQLEKSRLLSDRFSAERPKGSFSTLEIQRTEQGDSAMYLCASSSSLLAVSTDTQYFGPGTRLTVL.